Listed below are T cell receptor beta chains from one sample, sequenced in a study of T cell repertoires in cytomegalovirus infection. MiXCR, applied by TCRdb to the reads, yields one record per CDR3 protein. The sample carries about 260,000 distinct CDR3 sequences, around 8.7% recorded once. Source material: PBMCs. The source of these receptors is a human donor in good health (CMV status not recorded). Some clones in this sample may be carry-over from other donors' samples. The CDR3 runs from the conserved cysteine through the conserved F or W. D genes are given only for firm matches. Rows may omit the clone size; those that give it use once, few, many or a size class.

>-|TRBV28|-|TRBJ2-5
CASSPDLGTQYF
TGTGCCAGCAGTCCGGACTTGGGGACCCAGTACTTC
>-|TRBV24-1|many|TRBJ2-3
CATSESGALTDTQYF
TGTGCCACCAGTGAGTCGGGGGCCCTCACAGATACGCAGTATTTT
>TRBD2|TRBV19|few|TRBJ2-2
CASTLTSGAGTGELFF
TGTGCCAGTACCCTGACTAGCGGGGCTGGCACCGGGGAGCTGTTTTTT
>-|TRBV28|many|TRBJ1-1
CASSFQGTEAFF
TGTGCCAGCAGCTTCCAGGGCACTGAAGCTTTCTTT
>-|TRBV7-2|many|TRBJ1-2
CASSRVFGLNYGYTF
TGTGCCAGCAGCAGAGTCTTTGGGTTGAACTATGGCTACACCTTC
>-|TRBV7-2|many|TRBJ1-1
CASSQDSWTEAFF
TGTGCCAGCAGCCAGGACAGTTGGACTGAAGCTTTCTTT
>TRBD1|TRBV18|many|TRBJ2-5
CASSPLTGSQETQYF
TGTGCCAGCTCACCCCTGACAGGGAGCCAAGAGACCCAGTACTTC
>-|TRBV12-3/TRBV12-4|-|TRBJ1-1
CASRKLNTEAFF
TGTGCCAGCCGGAAGTTGAACACTGAAGCTTTCTTT
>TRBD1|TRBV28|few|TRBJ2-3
CASSSRDRDTDTQYF
TGTGCCAGCAGCTCGCGGGACAGGGACACAGATACGCAGTATTTT
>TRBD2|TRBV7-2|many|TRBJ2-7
CASSLDGRKSYEQYF
TGTGCCAGCAGCTTAGACGGGAGGAAGTCCTACGAGCAGTACTTC
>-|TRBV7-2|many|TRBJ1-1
CASSQGHSNTEAFF
TGTGCCAGCAGCCAGGGACATTCGAACACTGAAGCTTTCTTT
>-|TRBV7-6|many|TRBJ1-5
CASSLQSNQPQHF
TGTGCCAGCAGCTTACAGTCAAATCAGCCCCAGCATTTT
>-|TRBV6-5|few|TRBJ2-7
CASSYSEGFDEQYF
TGTGCCAGCAGTTACTCCGAAGGATTCGACGAGCAGTACTTC
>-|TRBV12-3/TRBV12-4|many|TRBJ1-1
CASSFGQLLGEAFF
TGTGCCAGCAGTTTCGGTCAGCTTTTAGGTGAAGCTTTCTTT
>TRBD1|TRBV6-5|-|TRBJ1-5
CASRDRLEPQHF
TGTGCCAGCAGGGACAGGCTGGAGCCCCAGCATTTT
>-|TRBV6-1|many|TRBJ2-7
CASSGGGQSYEQYF
TGTGCCAGCAGTGGAGGAGGACAGTCCTACGAGCAGTACTTC
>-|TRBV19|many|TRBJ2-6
CASSIVGSKANVLTF
TGTGCCAGTAGTATAGTTGGATCTAAGGCCAACGTCCTGACTTTC
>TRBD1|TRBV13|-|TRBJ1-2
CASGDRGNHGYTF
TGTGCCAGCGGGGACAGGGGCAATCATGGCTACACCTTC
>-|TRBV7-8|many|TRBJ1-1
CASSFSGWPALFMNTEAFF
TGTGCCAGCAGTTTCTCGGGATGGCCAGCACTCTTCATGAACACTGAAGCTTTCTTT
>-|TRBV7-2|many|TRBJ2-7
CASSLSGQPPYEQYF
TGTGCCAGCAGCTTAAGTGGACAACCTCCCTACGAGCAGTACTTC
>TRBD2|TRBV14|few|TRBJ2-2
CASSPRTSGGSGELFF
TGTGCCAGCAGCCCGAGGACTAGCGGGGGATCTGGGGAGCTGTTTTTT
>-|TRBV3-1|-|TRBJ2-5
CASSQEGSQETQYF
TGTGCCAGCAGCCAAGAGGGAAGTCAAGAGACCCAGTACTTC
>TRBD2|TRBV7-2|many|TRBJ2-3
CASSFLAGVGTDTQYF
TGTGCCAGCAGCTTCCTAGCGGGGGTGGGCACAGATACGCAGTATTTT
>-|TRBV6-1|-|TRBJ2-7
CASSYGGTGAYEQYF
TGTGCCAGCAGTTATGGGGGGACTGGGGCCTACGAGCAGTACTTC